This TCR beta chain appears in the sequencing data of a study of metastatic and nonmetastatic thyroid tumors. Background on the study: From malignant and benign thyroid patients, repertoires in blood and in tumor or nodule tissue were compared. Study observations and caveats: Within blood and tumor, benign nodules reportedly had significantly lower TCR beta diversity than malignant thyroid tumors did.

CDR1 is SGHTA, CDR2 FQGNSA, per germline. V lost 5 bases, J lost 2 bases, and 6 bases stayed unmatched. The CDR3 is made up of 14 amino acids. TCRdb used MiXCR to call clones anew from the PCR reads. The table includes about 69,000 clones, approximately 15% detected once. All patients reached thyroid surgery having received no treatment beforehand. This clone was observed at least ten times. Its target is not known. This sample also contains other DNA sequences that code for the same CDR3. Sequencing input: blood. The genes are TRBV7-2 and TRBJ2-7, with TRBD1 identical over 7 bases. The source is a male donor with papillary thyroid cancer or a benign thyroid nodule (not recorded which). Some clones in this sample may be carry-over from other donors' samples. CDR3 in DNA: TGTGCCAGCAGCCCGACAGGGAGCCCCTACGAGCAGTACTTC. Protein sequence: CASSPTGSPYEQYF.